A single sample is the source of the 29 T cell receptor beta chains below, sequenced in a study of T cells in Graves' hyperthyroidism and ophthalmopathy. The TCR beta CDR3 regions underwent amplification using RNA transcripts as the source. Initially, a first-round RT-PCR of the TCR CDR3 employed the HTBI primer set. One entry per CDR3 protein results from TCRdb running MiXCR on the multiplex PCR reads. This sample has about 560,000 distinct CDR3 sequences, with over 15% found just once. Sequenced sample: blood. These receptors all come from a woman under 30 with Graves' hyperthyroidism.

This clonotype was seen a few times. The chain couples TRBV12-3 or TRBV12-4 to TRBJ1-2; the D gene is possibly TRBD1 (5 bases). The V and J ends lost 0 bases and 3 bases respectively, with 14 bases between them. The CDR3 runs 16 residues. CDR3 nucleotides: TGTGCCAGCAGTTTAGCGCTCAGGGAGGCCTACTATGGCTACACCTTC. Its translation: CASSLALREAYYGYTF.

The rearrangement joins TRBV7-2 to TRBJ2-1, with D hard to call. The DNA end favors TRBJ2-7, so the J call may be wrong. The CDR3 consists of 15 residues. Germline V gene sequence: CDR1 SGHTA, CDR2 FQGNSA. The DNA for the CDR3 is TGTGCCAGCAGCTTAGAATGGTTAAGGTACAATGAGCAGTACTTC. Protein: CASSLEWLRYNEQYF.

In its sample, this clonotype was seen many times. The V call is TRBV28, the J call TRBJ2-5; TRBD2 aligns across 8 bases. This CDR3 is built from 16 residues. V lost 5 bases, J lost 3 bases, and 11 bases stayed unmatched. CDR1 is MDHEN and CDR2 is SYDVKM in the germline V gene. In DNA, the CDR3 is TGTGCCAGCAGTCAACTAGCGGTTGGGGCCAAAGAGACCCAGTACTTC. This encodes CASSQLAVGAKETQYF.

The chain uses TRBV19 and TRBJ2-7, with D unresolved. Germline CDR1 is LNHDA and CDR2 is SQIVND (reference sequence). Trimming removed 6 bases from V and 2 bases from J, with 17 bases in between. This CDR3 comprises 15 residues. The CDR3 sequence is CASSLSAGPTYEQYF. As DNA, the CDR3 is TGTGCCAGTAGCTTGTCGGCAGGCCCGACCTACGAGCAGTACTTC.

This clonotype showed up just a few times. A read error may produce the germline difference seen at one junction end. The gene calls are TRBV6-2 or TRBV6-3 and TRBJ2-7; a weak D match, TRBD2 (6 bases). From germline, CDR1 is MNHEY and CDR2 SVGEGT. This CDR3 is 16 amino acids long. CDR3 residues: CANSYSTLGGFYEQYF. In DNA form, the CDR3 reads TGTGCCAACAGTTACTCGACTCTAGGAGGGTTCTACGAGCAGTACTTC.

This clonotype was recorded at least ten times. V and J are TRBV28 and TRBJ1-5, with a weak D call TRBD1 (6 bases). The V and J ends lost 5 bases and 11 bases respectively, with 22 bases between them. The germline V gene has CDR1 MDHEN and CDR2 SYDVKM. This CDR3 contains 15 residues. This CDR3 is CASSPTGTPGWAQHF. The CDR3 nucleotides are TGTGCCAGCAGTCCCACAGGGACCCCGGGGTGGGCCCAGCATTTT.

The chain joins TRBV12-3 or TRBV12-4 to TRBJ1-5; D call uncertain. V lost 5 bases, J lost 6 bases, and 11 bases lay in between. The CDR3 spans 13 residues. CDR3 DNA: TGTGCCAGCAGTCTGGACTTGATTCAGCCCCAGCATTTT. It specifies CASSLDLIQPQHF.

This clonotype was found many times. The V gene is TRBV12-5, the J gene TRBJ1-4, with a possible D match to TRBD1 (6 bases). Trimming cost V 1 base and J 4 bases, with 10 bases left between them. The CDR3 contains 15 residues. Germline-derived CDR1 and CDR2 are LGHNT and FRNRAP. The DNA of the CDR3 is TGTGCTAGTGGTTTGGGGGACACCAATAATGAAAAACTGTTTTTT. Its protein product is CASGLGDTNNEKLFF.

The chain combines TRBV28 with TRBJ1-2; TRBD1 agrees at 9 bases. The ends lost 7 bases at V and 8 bases at J; junction bases unmatched: 17. Germline V gene lookup returns CDR1 MDHEN and CDR2 SYDVKM. The CDR3 is 16 amino acids. The CDR3 loop reads CASTTGGTGRWRGYTF. The CDR3 DNA sequence: TGTGCCAGCACTACAGGTGGGACAGGGCGGTGGCGGGGCTACACCTTC.

There are many counts of this clonotype. The V call is TRBV11-2, the J call TRBJ1-2; D is possibly TRBD1 (5 bases). Germline-derived CDR1 and CDR2 are SGHAT and FQNNGV. Trimming took off 3 bases at V and 5 bases at J, with 16 bases between the two ends. The CDR3 extends over 15 amino acids. CDR3 amino acids: CASSFSRQGRYGYTF. The CDR3 bases are TGTGCCAGCAGCTTCTCCCGCCAGGGTCGGTATGGCTACACCTTC. Together with reference TRBV11-2 and TRBJ1-2, the CDR3 gives the full variable domain: EAGVAQSPRYKIIEKRQSVAFWCNPISGHATLYWYQQILGQGPKLLIQFQNNGVVDDSQLPKDRFSAERLKGVDSTLKIQPAKLEDSAVYLCASSFSRQGRYGYTFGSGTRLTVV.

There are many counts of this clonotype. This chain connects TRBV5-1 to TRBJ1-2, with 10 bases matching TRBD1. The CDR3 totals 15 residues. With V trimmed by 3 bases and J by 2 bases, 4 bases remained unmatched. Germline V CDR1 and CDR2: SGHRS, YFSETQ. The CDR3 sequence: CASSWTGGTNYGYTF. In nucleotides, the CDR3 is TGCGCCAGCAGCTGGACAGGGGGAACGAACTATGGCTACACCTTC.

V and J are TRBV9 and TRBJ2-6; D is uncertain. CDR1 and CDR2 from the germline V gene are SGDLS and YYNGEE. Trimming pared 0 bases from V and 0 bases from J, leaving 7 bases between. The length of the CDR3 is 16 residues. CDR3 loop: CASSVGINSGANVLTF. The CDR3 DNA reads TGTGCCAGCAGCGTAGGGATAAACTCTGGGGCCAACGTCCTGACTTTC.

This clonotype has more than one count but fewer than ten. V gene TRBV29-1 combines with J gene TRBJ2-1; 12 bases agree with TRBD2. Trimming at V came to 6 bases and at J to 5 bases, leaving 11 bases not matched to a gene. Germline V gene sequence: CDR1 SQVTM, CDR2 ANQGSEA. CDR3 length equals 16 residues. The CDR3 spells CSVASWTSGTHNEQFF. The CDR3 region has the DNA TGCAGCGTCGCCTCGTGGACTAGCGGGACACACAATGAGCAGTTCTTC.

This clonotype was found many times. V usage is TRBV12-5 and J usage is TRBJ2-3, with 8 bases that match TRBD2. Trimming at V came to 1 base and at J to 5 bases, leaving 11 bases not matched to a gene. This CDR3 is built from 17 residues. Germline-derived CDR1 and CDR2 are LGHNT and FRNRAP. As DNA, the CDR3 is TGTGCTAGTGGTTTGGGACTAGCGAAGCTAAGTCAAGATACGCAGTATTTT. Its protein product is CASGLGLAKLSQDTQYF.

V usage is TRBV3-1 and J usage is TRBJ1-2; no reliable D call. The CDR3 has 15 amino acids. Germline values: CDR1 LGHDT, CDR2 YNNKEL (reference sequence). V was trimmed by 0 bases and J by 6 bases, leaving 14 bases between them. The CDR3 nucleotides are TGTGCCAGCAGCCAAGAAGGGTTTGGGTCGGATGGCTACACCTTC. Translated: CASSQEGFGSDGYTF.

This clonotype turned up a few times. The V gene is TRBV18, the J gene TRBJ1-1; maybe TRBD1 (5 bases). This CDR3 comprises 16 residues. Germline V lookup: CDR1 KGHSH, CDR2 LQKENI. Trimming cost V 6 bases and J 1 base, with 18 bases left between them. CDR3: CASSTTGSPGNTEAFF. In nucleotides, the CDR3 is TGTGCCAGCTCTACTACAGGATCCCCTGGGAACACTGAAGCTTTCTTT.

This clonotype was found many times. This chain joins TRBV7-2 and TRBJ2-3, with D perhaps matching TRBD1 (5 bases). The CDR3 has 14 amino acids. CDR1 SGHTA and CDR2 FQGNSA come from the germline V gene. V shed 5 bases and J shed 0 bases, with 9 bases lying between them. The CDR3 sequence: CASSTDKSTDTQYF. As DNA, the CDR3 is TGTGCCAGCAGCACGGACAAGAGCACAGATACGCAGTATTTT.

The chain has TRBV5-6 and TRBJ2-7; 9 nucleotides agree with TRBD1. The J call is doubtful: the DNA matches TRBJ2-1 better. CDR1 and CDR2 (germline): SGHDT, YYEEEE. There are 14 residues in the CDR3. DNA for the CDR3: TGTGCCAGCAGCTTACAGGGGGCGGGCTACGAGCAGTTCTTC. It translates to CASSLQGAGYEQFF.

The chain uses TRBV11-2 and TRBJ2-7; D may be TRBD1 or TRBD2 (5 bases each). Trimming shortened V by 4 bases and J by 5 bases, and 21 bases separated the two germline ends. This CDR3 is built from 16 residues. Germline V gene sequence: CDR1 SGHAT, CDR2 FQNNGV. The CDR3 protein is CASSSAGTQHSDEQYF. CDR3 nucleotides: TGTGCCAGCAGCTCCGCCGGGACCCAACATTCCGACGAGCAGTACTTC.

This clonotype has a handful of counts. This sequence joins TRBV12-3 or TRBV12-4 and TRBJ2-7, with D perhaps being TRBD1 or TRBD2 (6 bases each). The ends were cut back, 2 bases at V and 4 bases at J, with 12 bases in the middle. This CDR3 comprises 14 residues. Written as DNA, the CDR3 is TGTGCCAGCAGTTTAAAGGGGGGTAGATACGAGCAGTACTTC. It is translated as CASSLKGGRYEQYF.

This clonotype has a count of ten or more. The rearrangement links TRBV7-9 to TRBJ2-5, with D possibly being TRBD2 (6 bases). The CDR3 consists of 13 residues. Germline CDR1 SEHNR, CDR2 FQNEAQ (reference sequence). Trimming took off 2 bases at V and 5 bases at J, with 9 bases between the two ends. The CDR3 is CASSLIAGETQYF. The CDR3 bases are TGTGCCAGCAGCTTAATCGCGGGGGAGACCCAGTACTTC.

There are many counts of this clonotype. J is TRBJ2-1 and V is TRBV29-1; D unresolved. This CDR3 has 15 residues. V lost 2 bases, J lost 2 bases, and 13 bases lay in between. Per the germline V gene, CDR1 is SQVTM and CDR2 is ANQGSEA. The CDR3 nucleotides are TGCAGCGTTGAACGTGGGCGTAGCCCCTACAATGAGCAGTTCTTC. Amino acid sequence: CSVERGRSPYNEQFF.

The chain uses TRBV13 and TRBJ1-2; 11 bases map to TRBD1. V lost 5 bases and J lost 8; bases outside the gene matches: 7. Looked up from germline, CDR1 is PRHDT and CDR2 is FYEKMQ (reference sequence). The CDR3 sequence is 14 residues long. The CDR3 reads CASSARDRGFGYTF. In nucleotides, the CDR3 is TGTGCCAGCAGCGCACGGGACAGGGGGTTCGGCTACACCTTC.

This clonotype showed up many times. The V call is TRBV5-5, the J call TRBJ2-7; 7 nucleotides agree with TRBD2. This CDR3 contains 15 residues. Looked up from germline, CDR1 is SGHKS and CDR2 is YYEKEE (reference sequence). V lost 0 bases and J lost 2; bases outside the gene matches: 5. The CDR3 bases are TGTGCCAGCAGCTTGGTTGCGGGAGAGACCTACGAGCAGTACTTC. Encoded protein: CASSLVAGETYEQYF.

This clonotype was seen a handful of times. The chain carries TRBV30 and TRBJ1-1, with D possibly being TRBD1 (5 bases). CDR1 is GTSNPN, CDR2 SVGIG, per germline (reference sequence). Trimming stripped 1 base from V and 4 bases from J, with 22 bases between. The CDR3 contains 17 residues. CDR3 protein: CAWSGKYTKPRGTEAFF. In DNA, the CDR3 is TGTGCCTGGAGTGGAAAGTATACCAAACCAAGGGGCACTGAAGCTTTCTTT.

This clonotype was detected many times. The chain carries TRBV7-2 and TRBJ2-1, with TRBD2 identical over 15 bases. The V and J ends lost 5 bases and 7 bases, in that order; junction bases with no gene match: 6. Germline loops: CDR1 SGHTA, CDR2 FQGNSA. CDR3 size: 16 residues. CDR3 amino acids: CASSRRTSGGANEQFF. The DNA for the CDR3 is TGTGCCAGCAGCCGTCGGACTAGCGGGGGGGCGAATGAGCAGTTCTTC.

This clonotype was counted ten times or more. The chain recombines TRBV20-1 with TRBJ2-5; 8 nucleotides agree with TRBD2. J was trimmed by 2 bases and V by 5 bases; bases with no gene match: 4. Per the germline V gene, CDR1 is DFQATT and CDR2 is SNEGSKA (reference sequence). The CDR3 spans 13 residues. The CDR3 sequence is CSAPTSAQETQYF. DNA for the CDR3: TGCAGTGCTCCGACTAGCGCGCAAGAGACCCAGTACTTC.

The rearrangement uses TRBV3-1 and TRBJ1-6; D not resolved. CDR1 and CDR2 (germline): LGHDT, YNNKEL (reference sequence). This CDR3 contains 14 residues. The germline V and J ends were trimmed by 2 bases and 7 bases, with 9 bases remaining between them. CDR3 residues: CASSQRTGNSPLHF. The CDR3 DNA is TGTGCCAGCAGCCAAAGGACGGGAAATTCACCCCTCCACTTT.

This clonotype was counted only a few times. The V and J genes are TRBV7-9 and TRBJ2-3; D is possibly TRBD1 or TRBD2 (5 bases each). Trimming took 5 bases from V and 2 from J, leaving 17 bases between them. The CDR3 consists of 16 residues. The V gene's germline CDR1 is SEHNR and CDR2 FQNEAQ (reference sequence). CDR3 in amino acids: CASSAAGTGNTDTQYF. DNA of the CDR3: TGTGCCAGCAGCGCTGCCGGGACGGGGAACACAGATACGCAGTATTTT.